These T cell receptor beta chains were read from a single sample in a study of T cells in Graves' hyperthyroidism and ophthalmopathy. In TCRdb, the multiplex PCR reads were re-called with MiXCR into one record per CDR3 protein. This table has some 300,000 distinct CDR3 sequences, roughly 14% appearing once. Sequencing input: blood. All receptors derive from a woman aged 30 to 39 with Graves' hyperthyroidism that later progressed to Graves' ophthalmopathy. CDR3s include the opening cysteine and the closing phenylalanine or tryptophan. A D gene is named only where the DNA matches it firmly. Clone size is given for some rows only: seen once, a few or many times, or a class if the clone is expanded.

len,v_gene,abundance,j_gene,d_gene,CDR3aa,CDR3nt
16,TRBV6-2/TRBV6-3,.,TRBJ2-3,.,CASSSLRAKGTDTQYF,TGTGCCAGCAGCTCTCTTCGGGCCAAAGGCACAGATACGCAGTATTTT
13,TRBV2,.,TRBJ1-1,TRBD1,CASSERTGHYAFF,TGTGCCAGCAGTGAAAGGACAGGGCATTACGCTTTCTTT
15,TRBV5-6,few,TRBJ2-4,TRBD1,CASSFRGHREDIQYF,TGTGCCAGCAGCTTTAGGGGGCACCGTGAGGACATTCAGTACTTC
17,TRBV27,.,TRBJ2-7,TRBD2,CASSFLAGGPGSYEQYF,TGTGCCAGCAGTTTTTTAGCGGGAGGGCCGGGCTCCTACGAGCAGTACTTC
14,TRBV25-1,.,TRBJ2-1,.,CATLAPGPYNEQFF,TGTGCCACTTTAGCCCCCGGACCTTACAATGAGCAGTTCTTC
12,TRBV4-3,.,TRBJ2-1,.,CASSQDFDEQFF,TGCGCCAGCAGCCAAGATTTTGATGAGCAGTTCTTC
14,TRBV6-1,many,TRBJ2-1,TRBD1,CASSGQGGTNEQFF,TGTGCCAGCAGTGGACAGGGGGGCACCAATGAGCAGTTCTTC
14,TRBV28,many,TRBJ2-1,TRBD1,CASSPGQAYNEQFF,TGTGCCAGCAGTCCCGGACAGGCTTACAATGAGCAGTTCTTC
14,TRBV9,few,TRBJ2-3,.,CASSVDGRPDTQYF,TGTGCCAGCAGCGTAGATGGGAGGCCAGATACGCAGTATTTT
14,TRBV30,.,TRBJ2-7,TRBD1,CAWSKTGSSYEQYF,TGTGCCTGGAGTAAGACAGGGAGCTCCTACGAGCAGTACTTC
15,TRBV29-1,many,TRBJ2-3,TRBD1,CSVPKPGGVADTQYF,TGCAGCGTCCCTAAGCCAGGGGGCGTAGCAGATACGCAGTATTTT
15,TRBV20-1,many,TRBJ2-3,.,CSARDREVPTDTQYF,TGCAGTGCTAGAGATAGGGAGGTCCCCACAGATACGCAGTATTTT
13,TRBV6-1,few,TRBJ2-2,.,CASGTGSTGELFF,TGTGCCAGCGGAACAGGGTCCACCGGGGAGCTGTTTTTT
16,TRBV4-1,few,TRBJ1-4,.,CASSQDLGATNEKLFF,TGCGCCAGCAGCCAAGATTTGGGGGCAACTAATGAAAAACTGTTTTTT
14,TRBV20-1,many,TRBJ2-7,TRBD2,CSARASGTYAEQYF,TGCAGTGCTAGAGCGAGCGGGACCTATGCCGAGCAGTACTTC
14,TRBV3-1,many,TRBJ2-3,.,CASSHDRTSDTQYF,TGTGCCAGCAGCCATGATCGGACATCAGATACGCAGTATTTT
16,TRBV5-1,.,TRBJ2-3,.,CASSLEAGAGGDTQYF,TGCGCCAGCAGCTTGGAAGCAGGGGCAGGAGGGGATACGCAGTATTTT
13,TRBV29-1,many,TRBJ2-4,.,CSATGGAKNIQYF,TGCAGCGCCACGGGGGGCGCCAAAAACATTCAGTACTTC
17,TRBV11-2,many,TRBJ2-3,.,CASSLVVGPYIPDTQYF,TGTGCCAGCAGCTTAGTGGTTGGCCCATACATCCCAGATACGCAGTATTTT
17,TRBV19,few,TRBJ2-6,.,CASSIAPPVYGANVLTF,TGTGCCAGTAGTATAGCCCCCCCTGTATATGGGGCCAACGTCCTGACTTTC
15,TRBV9,.,TRBJ2-5,TRBD1,CASSVGSSRGETQYF,TGTGCCAGCAGCGTAGGTTCCTCCAGGGGGGAGACCCAGTACTTC
16,TRBV6-5,many,TRBJ2-1,TRBD2,CASSYSTSGRGYEQFF,TGTGCCAGCAGTTACTCTACTAGCGGGAGGGGCTATGAGCAGTTCTTC
15,TRBV4-2,.,TRBJ1-5,.,CASSQVEGSVQPQHF,TGTGCCAGCAGCCAAGTTGAGGGTTCAGTTCAGCCCCAGCATTTT
15,TRBV6-1,.,TRBJ2-7,TRBD2,CASSEQGGSSYEQYF,TGTGCCAGCAGTGAACAGGGCGGGAGTTCCTACGAGCAGTACTTC
20,TRBV4-3,few,TRBJ2-1,TRBD2,CASSQDALAGGPFRGNEQFF,TGCGCCAGCAGCCAAGATGCCCTAGCGGGAGGGCCCTTCAGGGGCAATGAGCAGTTCTTC
15,TRBV4-1,many,TRBJ1-5,.,CASSQDSTGLQPQHF,TGCGCCAGCAGCCAAGATAGCACAGGCCTTCAGCCCCAGCATTTT
12,TRBV7-9,many,TRBJ2-1,.,CASSLKGNEQFF,TGTGCCAGCAGCTTAAAGGGGAATGAGCAGTTCTTC
14,TRBV7-9,many,TRBJ2-5,.,CASIDRGGIETQYF,TGTGCCAGCATCGATCGCGGCGGGATAGAGACCCAGTACTTC